Each of the 18 T cell receptor beta chains below was sequenced from the same sample in a study of cytotoxic CD8 clonotypes in ibrutinib-treated CLL. Here immunoSEQ multiplex PCR was the method, and the copy in TCRdb shows in-frame clones only, minus some. The sample has roughly 150,000 clones, more than 70% seen once. The specimen was PBMCs, collected at disease progression, from a patient treated with ibrutinib. Every receptor here comes from a human donor with chronic lymphocytic leukemia.

V is TRBV7-3 and J is TRBJ2-3; possibly TRBD1 for D (5 bases). This CDR3 spans 14 amino acids. V was cut by 3 bases and J by 2 bases, with 9 bases left in between. Looked up from germline, CDR1 is SGHTA and CDR2 is FQGTGA. The CDR3: CASSFRGHTDTQYF. The CDR3 DNA reads as TGTGCCAGCAGCTTTAGGGGTCACACAGATACGCAGTATTTT.

CDR3 nucleotides: TGTGCCAGCAGCTTCATAAAAAACTATGGCTACACCTTC. Its protein is CASSFIKNYGYTF. The chain links TRBV7-2 to TRBJ1-2; D is unresolved. Germline CDR1 is SGHTA and CDR2 is FQGNSA. This CDR3 has 13 residues. V was cut by 3 bases and J by 2 bases, with 7 bases left in between.

The CDR3 sequence: CASSLSHPGTPAYEQYF. The CDR3 DNA reads as TGTGCCAGTAGCCTGAGCCATCCCGGGACGCCTGCCTACGAGCAGTACTTC. The genes are TRBV19 and TRBJ2-7; D tentatively reads TRBD1 or TRBD2 (5 bases each). V shed 6 bases and J shed 2 bases, with 23 bases lying between them. The CDR3 sequence is 17 residues long. CDR1 is LNHDA, CDR2 SQIVND, per germline (reference sequence). The complete variable domain, with remaining parts taken from reference TRBV19 and TRBJ2-7, reads DGGITQSPKYLFRKEGQNVTLSCEQNLNHDAMYWYRQDPGQGLRLIYYSQIVNDFQKGDIAEGYSVSREKKESFPLTVTSAQKNPTAFYLCASSLSHPGTPAYEQYFGPGTRLTVT.

V is TRBV27 and J is TRBJ2-1; D unresolved. The CDR3 loop spans 16 amino acids. Germline loops: CDR1 MNHEY, CDR2 SMNVEV (reference sequence). The V end lost 3 bases, the J end lost 10 bases, and 22 bases lay between the germline ends. CDR3 residues: CASSFIEITRIKEQFF. In nucleotides, the CDR3 is TGTGCCAGCAGTTTTATCGAGATAACCCGAATCAAGGAGCAGTTCTTC.

The CDR3 protein is CAISDYVVSGTNEKLFF. Here the CDR3 DNA reads TGTGCCATCAGCGACTATGTAGTATCGGGGACTAATGAAAAACTGTTTTTT. The J gene is TRBJ1-4, the V gene TRBV10-3; D unresolved. Germline lookup yields CDR1 ENHRY and CDR2 SYGVKD. Trimming removed 6 bases at V and 2 bases at J, with 19 bases between. The CDR3 spans 17 residues.

The J gene is TRBJ2-7, the V gene TRBV5-8, with D perhaps given as TRBD1 or TRBD2 (5 bases each). The germline gives CDR1 SGHTS, CDR2 YDEGEE. V lost 0 bases to trimming and J lost 3 bases, with 19 bases between them. The CDR3 contains 17 residues. The CDR3 is CASSLDWGAGRVYEQYF. DNA of the CDR3: TGTGCCAGCAGCTTGGATTGGGGCGCGGGCAGGGTCTACGAGCAGTACTTC.

The rearrangement links TRBV21-1 to TRBJ2-5; the table's D call of TRBD1 was not tested on the DNA. TRBV21-1 has pseudogene status. The CDR3 has 15 residues. CDR3 in amino acids: CASIRDRFGRETQYF. Written as DNA, the CDR3 is TGTGCCAGCATCCGCGACAGGTTCGGGCGAGAGACCCAGTACTTC.

This chain uses TRBV5-1 with TRBJ1-1, with unresolved D. Per germline, CDR1 SGHRS and CDR2 YFSETQ. The CDR3 has 13 residues. V was cut by 0 bases and J by 8 bases, with 11 bases left in between. The CDR3 loop is CASSLDSGEEAFF. In DNA form, the CDR3 reads TGCGCCAGCAGCTTGGATTCGGGCGAAGAAGCTTTCTTT.

This clone was observed a single time. J is TRBJ2-3 and V is TRBV6-1; D ambiguous. V lost 3 bases and J lost 6, with 13 bases in between. CDR3 size: 14 residues. Germline V gene data show CDR1 as MNHNS and CDR2 as SASEGT. Here the CDR3 DNA reads TGTGCCAGCAGTGAGGTGCGAGTTCACGATACGCAGTATTTT. Its translation: CASSEVRVHDTQYF.

The rearrangement joins TRBV5-1 to TRBJ2-2; perhaps TRBD1 as D (6 bases). Germline V gene sequence: CDR1 SGHRS, CDR2 YFSETQ. The CDR3 is made up of 12 amino acids. V dropped 7 bases and J dropped 7 bases, with 11 bases sitting between them. CDR3 DNA: TGCGCCAGCCGGACAGATATCGGGGAGCTGTTTTTT. Translated, it gives CASRTDIGELFF.

The chain links TRBV5-4 to TRBJ1-1; possibly TRBD1 for D (6 bases). The CDR3 totals 19 residues. V lost 3 bases and J lost 6, with 30 bases in between. Germline V gives CDR1 SGHNT, CDR2 YYREEE (reference sequence). The CDR3 bases are TGTGCCAGCAGCTCGCGAAAAGGACAGTTGGCGAGACCGGATCCTGAAGCTTTCTTT. Residues: CASSSRKGQLARPDPEAFF.

This clone was counted a single time. This rearrangement joins TRBV19 to TRBJ2-7; D is ambiguous. V lost 0 bases and J lost 2, with 8 bases in between. This CDR3 has 14 residues. Germline CDR1 LNHDA, CDR2 SQIVND (reference sequence). The DNA for the CDR3 is TGTGCCAGTAGTATAGAAAGGAGAACCTACGAGCAGTACTTC. As protein: CASSIERRTYEQYF.

The chain carries TRBV27 and TRBJ2-1; 7 bases line up with TRBD2. J lost 6 bases, V lost 5 bases, and 10 bases had no gene match. Germline V gene lookup returns CDR1 MNHEY and CDR2 SMNVEV (reference sequence). This CDR3 is built from 15 residues. CDR3 in DNA: TGTGCCAGCAGTACGAAGCGGGACTATTCCAATGAGCAGTTCTTC. This encodes CASSTKRDYSNEQFF.

This clone has a single count. This chain uses TRBV9 with TRBJ2-1, with 10 nucleotides matching TRBD2. The CDR3 is 18 residues long. Germline V gene data show CDR1 as SGDLS and CDR2 as YYNGEE. V dropped 0 bases and J dropped 8; count of bases not matched to a gene: 14. CDR3 nucleotide sequence: TGTGCCAGCAGCGTAGGTCCAGCGGGAGGGCTTAGAGGCGATGAGCAGTTCTTC. This codes for CASSVGPAGGLRGDEQFF.

V usage is TRBV7-3 and J usage is TRBJ1-1; D perhaps matches TRBD1 (5 bases). The CDR3 extends over 16 amino acids. The V gene's germline CDR1 is SGHTA and CDR2 FQGTGA. V was shortened by 1 base and J by 0 bases, with 12 bases between the two germline ends. The CDR3 is CASSLMGQLLNTEAFF. The CDR3 DNA sequence: TGTGCCAGCAGCTTAATGGGGCAGTTACTGAACACTGAAGCTTTCTTT.

The J gene is TRBJ1-1, the V gene TRBV30; 11 nucleotides align to TRBD1. Unmatched junction bases numbered 10, after V lost 6 bases and J lost 4 bases. Germline V gene lookup returns CDR1 GTSNPN and CDR2 SVGIG (reference sequence). This CDR3 comprises 15 residues. The CDR3 protein is CACPQAGTGGTEAFF. The CDR3 region has the DNA TGTGCCTGCCCCCAAGCCGGGACAGGGGGCACTGAAGCTTTCTTT. The whole variable domain, remainder taken from reference TRBV30 and TRBJ1-1, is SQTIHQWPATLVQPVGSPLSLECTVEGTSNPNLYWYRQAAGRGLQLLFYSVGIGQISSEVPQNLSASRPQDRQFILSSKKLLLSDSGFYLCACPQAGTGGTEAFFGQGTRLTVV.

The chain is built from TRBV7-8 and TRBJ2-7, with 8 nucleotides matching TRBD1. After removal of 5 bases from V and 9 bases from J, the junction contained 18 bases not matched to a gene. The length of the CDR3 is 16 residues. CDR1 is SGHVS, CDR2 FQNEAQ, per germline. CDR3 sequence: CASSLRPGTGVRLQYF. DNA of the CDR3: TGTGCCAGCAGCCTACGCCCCGGGACAGGAGTAAGATTGCAGTACTTC.

The chain links TRBV5-4 to TRBJ2-7, with a tentative D call TRBD2 (6 bases). V lost 0 bases and J 4 bases, leaving 11 bases between the germline ends. Germline CDR1 and CDR2: SGHNT and YYREEE (reference sequence). CDR3 length: 14 amino acids. CDR3 sequence (DNA): TGTGCCAGCAGCTTGGGTACTAGCCGATACGAGCAGTACTTC. Translated: CASSLGTSRYEQYF.